A single T cell receptor (beta chain) is shown here with its context. The germline V gene encodes CDR1 SGDLS and CDR2 YYNGEE. After removal of 7 bases from V and 2 bases from J, the junction contained 6 bases not matched to a gene. There are 13 residues in the CDR3. This sample was included in a study of CD8 T cells in Susac syndrome. It was with random hexamers that 0.5 to 1 ug RNA was reverse transcribed. TCR beta CDR3 was amplified by immunoSEQ covering 54 Vbeta and 13 Jbeta. TCRdb redid the calling of the immunoSEQ multiplex PCR reads with MiXCR, one entry per CDR3 protein. This sample yields around 99,000 distinct CDR3 sequences, of which about 95% are seen a single time; approximately 0.092% belongs to the top ten. High-throughput TCR beta sequencing covered peripheral CD8+ and CD4+ T cells. Controls were healthy donors chosen to match patients in age and sex.

This receptor was taken from a human donor in good health. The rearrangement uses TRBV9 and TRBJ2-7; the match to TRBD1 covers 7 bases. The sample taken for sequencing was CD4+ T cells from PBMCs. CDR3 DNA sequence: TGTGCCAGCCTTCGCGACAGGGCCTACGAGCAGTACTTC. Translated, it gives CASLRDRAYEQYF.